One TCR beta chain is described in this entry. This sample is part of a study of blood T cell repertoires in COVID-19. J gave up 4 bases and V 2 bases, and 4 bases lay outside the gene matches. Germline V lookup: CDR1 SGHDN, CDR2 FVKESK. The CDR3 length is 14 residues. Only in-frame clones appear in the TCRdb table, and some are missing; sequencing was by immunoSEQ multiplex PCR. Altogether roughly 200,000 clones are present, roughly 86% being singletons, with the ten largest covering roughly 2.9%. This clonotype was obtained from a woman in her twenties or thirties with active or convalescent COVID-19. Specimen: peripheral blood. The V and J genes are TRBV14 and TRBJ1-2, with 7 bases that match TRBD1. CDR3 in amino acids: CASSQLTGFYGYTF. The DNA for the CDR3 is TGTGCCAGCAGCCAACTGACAGGGTTCTATGGCTACACCTTC. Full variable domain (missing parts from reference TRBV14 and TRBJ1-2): EAGVTQFPSHSVIEKGQTVTLRCDPISGHDNLYWYRRVMGKEIKFLLHFVKESKQDESGMPNNRFLAERTGGTYSTLKVQPAELEDSGVYFCASSQLTGFYGYTFGSGTRLTVV.